Presented here are 27 T cell receptor beta chains from one specimen sequenced in a study of neoadjuvant anti-PD-1 for oral cavity cancer. Profiling relied on immunoSEQ multiplex PCR, and the TCRdb table lists in-frame clones only, not all of them. The data hold 7,500 to 8,000 clones, with over 50% observed a single time. Time point given: after neoadjuvant nivolumab, at surgical resection. The sequences come from PBMCs, collected after nivolumab (anti-PD-1) treatment. These receptors originate from a person aged 40 to 85 with oral cavity squamous cell carcinoma.

V gene TRBV10-2 combines with J gene TRBJ2-1, with D hard to call. Germline V gives CDR1 WSHSY, CDR2 SAAADI. The CDR3 loop spans 15 amino acids. V lost 0 bases and J lost 0, with 6 bases in between. The CDR3 region is CASSESSSSYNEQFF. The CDR3 coding sequence is TGCGCCAGCAGTGAGTCTAGTAGCTCCTACAATGAGCAGTTCTTC.

The chain employs TRBV2 and TRBJ1-2; 11 bases fit TRBD1. After removal of 3 bases from V and 9 bases from J, the junction contained 9 bases not matched to a gene. The CDR3 runs to 15 residues. Germline CDR1 and CDR2: SNHLY and FYNNEI. The CDR3 loop reads CASSDRTGGFGSYTF. The CDR3 DNA sequence: TGTGCCAGCAGTGACAGGACAGGGGGCTTCGGGAGCTACACCTTC.

This chain joins TRBV28 and TRBJ1-5; 7 bases are shared with TRBD1. J gave up 1 base and V 5 bases, and 8 bases lay outside the gene matches. The germline V gene has CDR1 MDHEN and CDR2 SYDVKM. The CDR3 spans 16 residues. CDR3 sequence reads: CASSPQGPVSNQPQHF. The CDR3 DNA is TGTGCCAGCAGTCCACAGGGGCCCGTCAGCAATCAGCCCCAGCATTTT. Based on the CDR3 plus reference TRBV28 and TRBJ1-5, the full variable domain is DVKVTQSSRYLVKRTGEKVFLECVQDMDHENMFWYRQDPGLGLRLIYFSYDVKMKEKGDIPEGYSVSREKKERFSLILESASTNQTSMYLCASSPQGPVSNQPQHFGDGTRLSIL.

The chain recombines TRBV2 with TRBJ1-2, with D unclear. The germline V and J ends were trimmed by 7 bases and 7 bases, with 13 bases remaining between them. Germline loops: CDR1 SNHLY, CDR2 FYNNEI. This CDR3 comprises 12 residues. The DNA for the CDR3 is TGTGCCAGCACCCTAGAAGGCCCTGGCTACACCTTC. Encoded protein: CASTLEGPGYTF.

This clone turned up a few times. The chain is built from TRBV6-6 and TRBJ2-7, with D possibly being TRBD2 (5 bases). In germline, CDR1 is MNHNY, CDR2 SVGAGI (reference sequence). The CDR3 is made up of 16 amino acids. Between the trimmed V and J ends, which lost 6 bases and 3 bases, there was a span of 21 bases. The CDR3 loop is CASSPLEPGSDYEQYF. The CDR3 DNA follows: TGTGCCAGCAGCCCACTAGAACCGGGCTCGGACTACGAGCAGTACTTC.

This clone came up a few times. The chain combines TRBV4-1 with TRBJ2-7; D unresolved. Germline assignment: CDR1 MGHRA and CDR2 YSYEKL. The V and J ends lost 1 base and 3 bases respectively, with 7 bases between them. The CDR3 is made up of 13 amino acids. CDR3 coding DNA: TGCGCCAGCAGCCAAGGCCATGGCTACGAGCAGTACTTC. This translates into CASSQGHGYEQYF.

This clone was counted between two and nine times. This sequence joins TRBV25-1 and TRBJ2-1, with TRBD2 identical over 10 bases. V was clipped by 5 bases and J by 8 bases; unmatched bases: 3. CDR1 is MGHDK, CDR2 SYGVNS, per germline. The CDR3 has 13 amino acids. In DNA, the CDR3 is TGTGCCAGCAGTCTAGCGGGGGTCGATGAGCAGTTCTTC. It codes for CASSLAGVDEQFF.

Only a few counts were recorded for this clone. This rearrangement joins TRBV14 to TRBJ1-6; TRBD1 aligns across 9 bases. Germline V gene sequence: CDR1 SGHDN, CDR2 FVKESK. Unmatched junction bases numbered 10, after V lost 5 bases and J lost 8 bases. This CDR3 has 16 amino acids. CDR3 nucleotide sequence: TGTGCCAGCAGCTCGGACAGGGGACTGGGGTATTCACCCCTCCACTTT. It translates to CASSSDRGLGYSPLHF.

In its sample, this clone ranks as medium-sized. The chain is built from TRBV6-6 and TRBJ1-2; D is perhaps TRBD1 (6 bases). Per germline, CDR1 MNHNY and CDR2 SVGAGI (reference sequence). The V gene lost 0 bases and the J gene lost 2 bases, with 10 bases spanning the gap. The CDR3 consists of 15 residues. The CDR3 reads CASSYSQGLNYGYTF. CDR3 nucleotide sequence: TGTGCCAGCAGTTACTCTCAGGGGCTGAACTATGGCTACACCTTC.

The gene calls are TRBV30 and TRBJ1-3; the D gene is possibly TRBD1 (6 bases). The CDR3 has 14 amino acids. Germline V lookup: CDR1 GTSNPN, CDR2 SVGIG (reference sequence). V lost 3 bases and J lost 1, with 10 bases in between. CDR3 residues: CAWSKTGSGNTIYF. Here the CDR3 DNA reads TGTGCCTGGAGCAAGACAGGATCTGGAAACACCATATATTTT.

The chain links TRBV5-1 to TRBJ1-1; TRBD1 matches at 7 bases. Losses at the gene ends were 5 bases for V and 0 bases for J; bases not matched to a gene: 7. Germline CDR1 and CDR2: SGHRS and YFSETQ. This CDR3 is 15 amino acids long. CDR3 sequence reads: CASRVGTVLNTEAFF. The CDR3 region has the DNA TGCGCCAGCAGGGTAGGGACAGTGCTGAACACTGAAGCTTTCTTT.

This clone was seen a few times. This sequence joins TRBV11-2 and TRBJ2-2, with D hard to call. The germline CDR1 and CDR2 sequences are SGHAT and FQNNGV. Between the trimmed V and J ends, which lost 7 bases and 1 base, there was a span of 10 bases. The length of the CDR3 is 14 residues. DNA of the CDR3: TGTGCCAGCACCCCAGGAAGGAACACCGGGGAGCTGTTTTTT. Protein sequence: CASTPGRNTGELFF.

CDR3 in amino acids: CASSVDRGDRSPLHF. CDR3 bases: TGTGCCAGCAGCGTCGACAGGGGCGATCGTTCACCCCTCCACTTT. The chain is built from TRBV2 and TRBJ1-6, with 8 bases matching TRBD1. V shed 6 bases and J 9 bases; nucleotides not matched to a gene: 10. The CDR3 is 15 residues long. Per germline, CDR1 SNHLY and CDR2 FYNNEI.

The rearrangement joins TRBV7-2 to TRBJ1-6, with 8 bases matching TRBD1. V was pared by 6 bases and J by 8 bases, with 12 bases of the junction left unmatched. This CDR3 comprises 16 residues. Per germline, CDR1 SGHTA and CDR2 FQGNSA. The CDR3 sequence is CASRLTGVSEYSPLHF. Written as DNA, the CDR3 is TGTGCCAGCAGGTTGACAGGGGTTAGTGAATATTCACCCCTCCACTTT.

This clone was recorded a few times. The V gene is TRBV6-1, the J gene TRBJ2-7; D ambiguous. V was shortened by 3 bases and J by 4 bases, with 4 bases between the two germline ends. The CDR3 totals 11 residues. Germline assignment: CDR1 MNHNS and CDR2 SASEGT. The CDR3 DNA follows: TGTGCCAGCAGTGATAGGTACGAGCAGTACTTC. Encoded protein: CASSDRYEQYF.

This chain links TRBV7-2 with TRBJ2-3; 11 nucleotides agree with TRBD2. This CDR3 has 15 residues. The germline CDR1 and CDR2 sequences are SGHTA and FQGNSA. Trimming cost V 5 bases and J 5 bases; bases outside gene matches: 6. CDR3 sequence reads: CASSLPTSGVDTQYF. The CDR3 DNA sequence: TGTGCCAGCAGCCTACCGACTAGCGGGGTAGATACGCAGTATTTT.

The V and J genes are TRBV7-9 and TRBJ1-5; TRBD1 matches 11 bases. Germline V CDR1 and CDR2: SEHNR, FQNEAQ (reference sequence). V shed 1 base and J 5 bases; nucleotides not matched to a gene: 13. CDR3 length: 19 amino acids. The CDR3 region is CASSLVVRGQGARDQPQHF. CDR3 nucleotides: TGTGCCAGCAGCTTAGTGGTGCGCGGACAGGGGGCGAGGGATCAGCCCCAGCATTTT.

This clone was picked up a small number of times. The CDR3 DNA is TGTGCCAGTACCTCGTACAATCAAGAGACCCAGTACTTC. It codes for CASTSYNQETQYF. The chain uses TRBV19 and TRBJ2-5; D not resolved. The CDR3 covers 13 residues. V was shortened by 7 bases and J by 2 bases, with 11 bases between the two germline ends. Germline CDR1 reads LNHDA; CDR2 reads SQIVND (reference sequence). The variable domain in full, completed from reference TRBV19 and TRBJ2-5, reads DGGITQSPKYLFRKEGQNVTLSCEQNLNHDAMYWYRQDPGQGLRLIYYSQIVNDFQKGDIAEGYSVSREKKESFPLTVTSAQKNPTAFYLCASTSYNQETQYFGPGTRLLVL.

This clone was seen more than once but under ten times. The rearrangement uses TRBV18 and TRBJ2-7; no clear D gene. Germline V gene data show CDR1 as KGHSH and CDR2 as LQKENI. V was shortened by 2 bases and J by 2 bases, with 10 bases between the two germline ends. This CDR3 has 14 amino acids. CDR3 in DNA: TGTGCCAGCTCACCAATTCAGGATCCCTACGAGCAGTACTTC. Amino acids: CASSPIQDPYEQYF.

Here the CDR3 DNA reads TGTGCCAGCAGCTCACTTAGCGGGGGGGCGCATGAGCAGTTCTTC. Its protein is CASSSLSGGAHEQFF. The chain combines TRBV11-2 with TRBJ2-1, with 11 positions matching TRBD2. Germline-derived CDR1 and CDR2 are SGHAT and FQNNGV. J was trimmed by 8 bases and V by 4 bases; bases with no gene match: 7. The CDR3 runs to 15 residues. The full variable domain, its missing parts supplied by reference TRBV11-2 and TRBJ2-1, is EAGVAQSPRYKIIEKRQSVAFWCNPISGHATLYWYQQILGQGPKLLIQFQNNGVVDDSQLPKDRFSAERLKGVDSTLKIQPAKLEDSAVYLCASSSLSGGAHEQFFGPGTRLTVL.

In regard to this clone: No DNA is shown, since the ends of the CDR3 on it are uncertain; the CDR3 is the one TCRdb lists. The chain links TRBV5-1 to TRBJ2-7; the table calls TRBD1, which could not be checked here. CDR1 and CDR2 from the germline V gene are SGHRS and YFSETQ. The CDR3 numbers 16 amino acids, ends counted. The CDR3 loop reads CASSFLWDRGSYEQYF.

J is TRBJ1-1 and V is TRBV28; TRBD1 matches 9 bases. J lost 3 bases, V lost 11 bases, and 13 bases had no gene match. The CDR3 is made up of 15 amino acids. The germline CDR1 and CDR2 sequences are MDHEN and SYDVKM. The CDR3 DNA reads as TGTGCCGCATGGACAGGGGCGAAGCCCTACACTGAAGCTTTCTTT. This sequence encodes CAAWTGAKPYTEAFF.

The chain recombines TRBV15 with TRBJ2-5; D uncertain. This CDR3 region has 18 residues. Trimming shortened V by 1 base and J by 4 bases, and 22 bases separated the two germline ends. CDR1 is LNHNV and CDR2 is YYDKDF in the germline V gene (reference sequence). Here the CDR3 DNA reads TGTGCCACCAGCAGAGGAAACGCCGCCATTTCGACCGGAGAGACCCAGTACTTC. It translates to CATSRGNAAISTGETQYF.

The gene calls are TRBV29-1 and TRBJ2-3; tentatively, D is TRBD2 (6 bases). The V gene lost 4 bases and the J gene lost 4 bases, with 15 bases spanning the gap. CDR3 length: 14 residues. Germline values: CDR1 SQVTM, CDR2 ANQGSEA. In DNA, the CDR3 is TGCAGCGTTGCGGCTAGCGTAGGTGCAGATACGCAGTATTTT. This gives the protein CSVAASVGADTQYF.

V and J are TRBV9 and TRBJ2-5; 8 bases map to TRBD1. The CDR3 contains 17 residues. Germline CDR1 SGDLS, CDR2 YYNGEE. The V and J ends lost 0 bases and 0 bases, in that order; junction bases with no gene match: 7. Here the CDR3 reads CASSVGAAGGYQETQYF. The CDR3 DNA reads as TGTGCCAGCAGCGTAGGGGCGGCAGGGGGCTACCAAGAGACCCAGTACTTC. The full variable domain, completed using reference TRBV9 and TRBJ2-5, is DSGVTQTPKHLITATGQRVTLRCSPRSGDLSVYWYQQSLDQGLQFLIQYYNGEERAKGNILERFSAQQFPDLHSELNLSSLELGDSALYFCASSVGAAGGYQETQYFGPGTRLLVL.

The chain is built from TRBV19 and TRBJ1-5; 8 nucleotides align to TRBD1. The J segment lost 6 bases and the V segment lost 4 bases, leaving 5 bases of the junction unmatched. This CDR3 is 14 amino acids long. The germline V gene has CDR1 LNHDA and CDR2 SQIVND (reference sequence). The CDR3 nucleotides are TGTGCCAGTAGTAGGACAGGGACTACTCAGCCCCAGCATTTT. This sequence encodes CASSRTGTTQPQHF.

The V gene is TRBV7-2, the J gene TRBJ1-1; no clear D. Germline CDR1 and CDR2: SGHTA and FQGNSA. The CDR3 is 14 amino acids. Trimming took off 4 bases at V and 1 base at J, with 10 bases between the two ends. CDR3 region: CASSSSVSNTEAFF. The CDR3 DNA follows: TGTGCCAGCAGCTCCTCAGTGTCGAACACTGAAGCTTTCTTT.